This T cell receptor (beta chain) was observed in a study of blood T cells in healthy people across ages. This clonotype was picked up a small number of times. The target antigen is unknown. Study-wide results and limits: A roughly linear fall in TCR beta diversity per million T cells was seen with increasing age.

Sample-barcoded 5' priming and a J-beta primer mix drove a second PCR of roughly 7 to 11 cycles. TCRdb analysed the 5' RACE reads with MiXCR anew, one entry per CDR3 protein. Found here are roughly 1.5 million distinct CDR3 sequences, roughly two fifths of them singletons; the top ten hold less than 5%. Germline values: CDR1 MGHRA, CDR2 YSYEKL. V dropped 3 bases and J dropped 14 bases, with 15 bases sitting between them. The CDR3 is 12 residues long. Sample: blood. The chain carries TRBV4-1 and TRBJ2-3; TRBD2 might be the D (6 bases). The clonotype originates from a woman aged 18-30 years in good health. CDR3 sequence (DNA): TGCGCCAGCAGCCAGACTAGTCTCCCCCTGTATTTT. It codes for CASSQTSLPLYF.